Listed below are T cell receptor beta chains from one sample, sequenced in a study of CD8 T cells in ankylosing spondylitis. In TCRdb, the 5' RACE reads were re-called with MiXCR into one record per CDR3 protein. The sample has 90,000 to 120,000 distinct CDR3 sequences, around 24% seen once. Specimen: synovial fluid, either unsorted or a sorted T cell fraction (not recorded which). These receptors were obtained from a male donor with ankylosing spondylitis. CDR3s include the opening cysteine and the closing phenylalanine or tryptophan. A D gene is named only where the DNA matches it firmly. Size is omitted from some rows. Given values are once, few, many or a class for expanded clones.

TRBV5-1,-,TRBJ2-5,many,TGCGCCAGCAGCTTTAATTCGGAGACCCAGTACTTC,CASSFNSETQYF
TRBV19,-,TRBJ2-1,-,TGTGCCAGTAGTTCCAGGACCCTCAGCTGGGGCAATGAGCAGTTCTTC,CASSSRTLSWGNEQFF
TRBV6-1,-,TRBJ1-3,-,TGTGCCAGCAGTGAACTCCCAGGCTCTGGAAACACCATATATTTT,CASSELPGSGNTIYF
TRBV5-1,TRBD2,TRBJ2-2,few,TGCGCCAGCAGCCTGGGACTAGCGGGTACCTTGACCGGGGAGCTGTTTTTT,CASSLGLAGTLTGELFF
TRBV12-3/TRBV12-4,-,TRBJ1-1,few,TGTGCCAGCAGTTTGGGGGGGTTTCGCTCTGAAGCTTTCTTT,CASSLGGFRSEAFF
TRBV5-1,TRBD2,TRBJ2-3,-,TGCGCCAGCAGATTTAGCGGGAGGACCCCAGATACGCAGTATTTT,CASRFSGRTPDTQYF
TRBV5-6,-,TRBJ1-2,-,TGTGCCAGCAGCTTTATAAGTCGGGGTGGCTACACCTTC,CASSFISRGGYTF
TRBV20-1,-,TRBJ2-3,few,TGCAGTGCTAGAGATCTTACAAGGCAGGGGGGGACAGATACGCAGTATTTT,CSARDLTRQGGTDTQYF
TRBV29-1,-,TRBJ2-1,-,TGCAGCGTTGGCCAGTTATTAAGCTCCTACAATGAGCAGTTCTTC,CSVGQLLSSYNEQFF
TRBV2,TRBD1,TRBJ2-1,many,TGTGCCAGCAGTGAAGAGGGACAGGATATAGATGAGCAGTTCTTC,CASSEEGQDIDEQFF
TRBV5-1,-,TRBJ2-3,-,TGCGCCAGCAGCCGGGTACCGAGCACAGATACGCAGTATTTT,CASSRVPSTDTQYF
TRBV7-2,-,TRBJ1-4,-,TGTGCCAGCAGCTTCGGGGTAGCTAATGAAAAACTGTTTTTT,CASSFGVANEKLFF
TRBV5-6,-,TRBJ2-2,few,TGTGCCAGCAGCTTGCGATTTCGGCAGGGGGGGAACACCGGGGAGCTGTTTTTT,CASSLRFRQGGNTGELFF
TRBV12-3/TRBV12-4,-,TRBJ2-2,-,TGTGCCAGCAGTTTAGGACAGCGGACCGGGGAGCTGTTTTTT,CASSLGQRTGELFF
TRBV4-2,-,TRBJ2-1,-,TGTGCCAGCAGCCCACTAGGTGACAGCTCCTACAATGAGCATTTCTTC,CASSPLGDSSYNEHFF
TRBV11-3,-,TRBJ2-3,-,TGTGCCAGCACCACAGGACGAACAGATACGCAGTATTTT,CASTTGRTDTQYF
TRBV30,-,TRBJ2-4,-,TGTGCCTGGAGTATTAATCGAGAGTTCCAGTACTTC,CAWSINREFQYF
TRBV5-1,TRBD1,TRBJ2-2,-,TGCGCCAGCAGCCCCGACAGGGGGCTTAGCACCGGGGAGCTGTTTTTT,CASSPDRGLSTGELFF
TRBV29-1,-,TRBJ1-1,few,TGCAGCGTTGAAAGGAAAATGAACACTGAAGCTTTCTTT,CSVERKMNTEAFF
TRBV27,TRBD1,TRBJ1-1,-,TGTGCCAGCAGTTTACAGGGGGTGAGCACTGAAGCTTTCTTT,CASSLQGVSTEAFF
TRBV5-1,-,TRBJ2-5,few,TGCGCCAGCAGCTTGGCCGGGGTCCAAGAGACCCAGTACTTC,CASSLAGVQETQYF
TRBV4-2,-,TRBJ2-7,-,TGTGCCAGCAGCCTGGACGGCCTAGACGCCCCGTACTTC,CASSLDGLDAPYF
TRBV20-1,TRBD2,TRBJ2-7,-,TGCAGTGCTAGACCCTCTAGCGGGAACCCCTACGAGCAGTACTTC,CSARPSSGNPYEQYF
TRBV7-6,-,TRBJ1-3,-,TGTGCCAGCAGCTTGGACCTAAGCTCTGGAAACACCATATATTTT,CASSLDLSSGNTIYF
TRBV19,TRBD1,TRBJ1-2,-,TGTGCCAGTAGTATACTCCAGGGGGCTATGGCCTTC,CASSILQGAMAF
TRBV5-4,TRBD1,TRBJ2-1,few,TGTGCCAGCAGCCTGACAGGGCGGGATGAGCAGTTCTTC,CASSLTGRDEQFF
TRBV20-1,TRBD1,TRBJ1-1,few,TGCAGTGCTCCGGGACAGGGGAGGGCTGAAGCTTTCTTT,CSAPGQGRAEAFF
TRBV5-1,-,TRBJ1-1,few,TGCGCCAGCAGCTCCATCCGGGGAGGGGATTACGCTGAAGCTTTCTTT,CASSSIRGGDYAEAFF
TRBV3-1,-,TRBJ2-1,-,TGTGCCAGCAGCCAAGATCACAGAGCGATCAATGAGCAGTTCTTC,CASSQDHRAINEQFF
TRBV18,TRBD1,TRBJ2-1,-,TGTGCCAGCTCACAATCTCAGGGGGCCACTTACAATGAGCAGTTCTTC,CASSQSQGATYNEQFF
TRBV10-3,-,TRBJ1-2,-,TGTGCCATCAGTGAGTCTGGCTATGGCTACACCTTC,CAISESGYGYTF
TRBV7-9,TRBD2,TRBJ2-1,-,TGTGCCAGCAGCTTAGGTCGGTCTAGCGGGATATACAATGAGCAGTTCTTC,CASSLGRSSGIYNEQFF
TRBV11-2,-,TRBJ1-3,-,TGTGCCAGCAGCTTAGCGGTCTGGGGTGGAAACACCATATATTTT,CASSLAVWGGNTIYF
TRBV20-1,-,TRBJ1-2,-,TGCAGTGCTAGAGATGTGGATTACTATGGCTACACCTTC,CSARDVDYYGYTF